This TCR beta chain was retrieved from a study of blood T cells in healthy people across ages. RNA extraction gave at least 5.5 micrograms of total RNA per sample. Points from the study as a whole: There was no known CMV status for donors, so expanded clonotype changes were possibly confounded.

This clonotype was seen more than once but under ten times. As yet, its antigen is unknown. Using a J-beta primer mix together with a sample-barcoded 5' primer, a second PCR was run for roughly 7 to 12 cycles. From the 5' RACE reads, TCRdb called clonotypes with MiXCR, one entry per CDR3 protein. The sample lists roughly 560,000 distinct CDR3 sequences; about 24% were seen once. Germline V gene data show CDR1 as SQVTM and CDR2 as ANQGSEA. The CDR3 sequence is 15 residues long. Deletions cut 1 base from V and 0 bases from J, with 7 bases between. The same data also went into a second study, on T cells of mothers and their children. From that paper: The study obtained over 9.5 million TCR beta CDR3 reads per mother and around 3 million per child. Compared with unrelated pairs, related mother-child pairs had slightly higher, non-significant overlap.

The source is a boy aged 5-17 years in good health. The sequenced material came from blood. The chain recombines TRBV29-1 with TRBJ2-6; the D is unclear. CDR3 nucleotides: TGCAGCGTTGAAGGGTCCTACTCTGGGGCCAACGTCCTGACTTTC. It codes for CSVEGSYSGANVLTF.